What follows is one T cell receptor beta chain and its context. The data were obtained in a study of T cells after somatic rescue of genetic block. Germline V CDR1 and CDR2: LNHDA, SQIVND (reference sequence). The junction had 13 bases not matched to a gene; V was cut back by 3 bases and J by 3 bases. CDR3 length equals 18 residues. Generated by immunoSEQ multiplex PCR, the TCRdb table keeps only in-frame clones and is missing some. The data contain tens of thousands of clones, 80% to 95% of them seen just once; the ten biggest clones take up around 3%. The J gene is TRBJ2-5, the V gene TRBV19; 10 nucleotides agree with TRBD2. Input material: peripheral blood mononuclear cells (PBMCs). The receptor comes from a man aged 35 to 55. The CDR3 nucleotides are TGTGCCAGTAGTATTGGAGCGGGGGGGCTTATTGGAAAAGAGACCCAGTACTTC. This sequence encodes CASSIGAGGLIGKETQYF.